This T cell receptor beta chain was found in a study of cytomegalovirus exposure and HLA in healthy donors. Remarks on this clone: Its matching antigen is unknown.

Researchers ran the PCR with 60 Vbeta and 13 Jbeta primers. Method: immunoSEQ multiplex PCR; TCRdb's copy keeps in-frame clones and lacks some. The sample yields 65,000 to 100,000 clones, roughly three quarters seen once. Germline-derived CDR1 and CDR2 are PRHDT and FYEKMQ (reference sequence). The CDR3 spans 14 residues. With 6 bases clipped from V and 1 base from J, the junction kept 3 bases outside the gene matches. Study findings and constraints: Usually a TCR sequence was rare, but some public TCRs were found in many donors. For most TCR beta V segments, an earlier analysis put the productive rate at about 87% or about 30% of the time. There was a cluster of highly shared sequence variants that was likely a sequencing artifact.

Specimen: PBMCs. V and J are TRBV13 and TRBJ2-7; 10 positions agree with TRBD1. The origin of this receptor is a man aged 35 to 55 in good health and CMV-seronegative. CDR3 residues: CASRGQGTSYEQYF. In nucleotides, the CDR3 is TGTGCCAGCAGGGGACAGGGGACTTCCTACGAGCAGTACTTC.